Given below is one T cell receptor (beta chain) in context. What it binds is unknown. The entry originates in a study of OX40 agonist ivuxolimab in advanced cancers. Study information: Every 2 weeks, patients got intravenous ivuxolimab at one of six dose levels (0.01-10 mg/kg). In three patients, partial responses were observed, one with hepatocellular carcinoma and two with cutaneous melanoma. Notes on the study in general: CD8+ T cells (on average) carried more expanded clones than CD4+ T cells.

The protocol was immunoSEQ multiplex PCR, while the TCRdb copy is restricted to in-frame clones and leaves out a portion. The data contain some 94,000 clones, roughly nine tenths of them singletons. Germline V lookup: CDR1 LGHNA, CDR2 YNFKEQ. The CDR3 totals 11 residues. V lost 4 bases and J 7 bases, leaving 7 bases between the germline ends. Source: CD4+ or CD8+ T cells sorted from blood, taken in a trial of the OX40 agonist ivuxolimab. The gene calls are TRBV4-2 and TRBJ1-1; the D is unclear. This TCR came from an adult with an advanced solid tumor such as melanoma, head and neck, liver or kidney cancer. The CDR3 DNA reads as TGTGCCAGCAGCCCAGGCAGTGAAGCTTTCTTT. Translated: CASSPGSEAFF.